The clone carrying this TCR beta chain was seen many times. Its antigen is unidentified. This entry comes from a study of CD8 T cells in ankylosing spondylitis. Study conclusions and caveats: Within peripheral blood, clones linked to disease were CD8+ and relatively rare. Typical of ankylosing spondylitis blood, it appeared, was a TCR beta motif of eight highly homologous variants. The study looked at matched synovial fluid samples from ankylosing spondylitis patients. Disease-linked clones were reported to be significantly enriched there. Prior work had noted some motif variants in reactive arthritis blood and synovial fluid.

Preparation of TCR beta libraries was done by quantitative 5'-RACE with molecular barcodes. TCRdb reprocessed the 5' RACE reads with MiXCR, giving one entry per CDR3 protein. The table lists about 220,000 distinct CDR3 sequences, 7.3% of them singletons. The ends were cut back, 2 bases at V and 5 bases at J, with 13 bases in the middle. This CDR3 spans 14 amino acids. Per germline, CDR1 SGHRS and CDR2 YFSETQ. V is TRBV5-1 and J is TRBJ1-2; unclear D gene. This TCR derives from a male donor with ankylosing spondylitis. Sequencing was done on a sample of blood, either unsorted or a sorted T cell fraction (not recorded which). In DNA, the CDR3 is TGCGCCAGCAGCTTCGGCTCCCTATTATATGGCTACACCTTC. This sequence encodes CASSFGSLLYGYTF.